This T cell receptor beta chain was sequenced in a study of T-cell memory formation after mild COVID-19. Study overall: Largely, TCR clusters stayed within a single donor. Study-level points and caveats: Mainly CM and EM harbored the contracting CD4+ clones; mainly EMRA harbored the CD8+ ones.

The CDR3 contains 14 residues. With 7 bases removed from V and 8 bases from J, the gap between germline ends came to 20 bases. On this clonotype: Its matching antigen is unknown.

TCRdb used MiXCR to reprocess the 5' RACE reads, holding one entry per CDR3 protein. The data hold 450,000 or so distinct CDR3 sequences, with around 20% observed a single time. The chain uses TRBV12-3 or TRBV12-4 and TRBJ1-2; a possible D gene is TRBD1 (5 bases). The source is an adult woman who had mild COVID-19 (a few samples of this study predate the infection). Cell type and time point are not known. Material for sequencing was PBMCs or a T cell subset sorted from them (not recorded which). The CDR3, as DNA: TGTGCCAGCAACATAGGACAACGCGTTGGGGGCTACACCTTC. Its protein is CASNIGQRVGGYTF.